This TCR beta chain was captured in a study of T cells in Graves' hyperthyroidism and ophthalmopathy. Study-level points and caveats: Ophthalmopathy was predicted by the model a median of about 6.5 months ahead of onset. Within blood appeared most thyroid clonotypes that had expanded above 0.001.

The CDR3 runs to 16 residues. From germline, CDR1 is MNHEY and CDR2 SMNVEV (reference sequence). J lost 0 bases, V lost 3 bases, and 3 bases had no gene match. From RNA transcripts, TCR beta CDR3 regions were amplified. The TCR CDR3 was amplified in a first-round RT-PCR using the HTBI primer set. TCRdb reprocessed the multiplex PCR reads via MiXCR and lists one record per CDR3 protein. This sample has hundreds of thousands of distinct CDR3 sequences; around 16% occur once, and the top ten carry roughly 13%. Only a few counts were recorded for this clonotype. Its antigen remains unidentified. Clinicians diagnosed patients from clinical symptoms, serum thyroxine and TRAb, thyroid ultrasound and orbital computed tomography.

The V and J genes are TRBV27 and TRBJ2-2, with 8 bases lining up with TRBD2. The sample taken for sequencing was blood. The origin of this receptor is a woman aged 18-35 years with Graves' hyperthyroidism. The CDR3 coding sequence is TGTGCCAGCAGTTTCATAGCGGGGACGAACACCGGGGAGCTGTTTTTT. This sequence encodes CASSFIAGTNTGELFF.